Reported below is one T cell receptor beta chain. Ex vivo total memory CD4+ cells were sequenced at deep level. The table came from immunoSEQ multiplex PCR; TCRdb's copy has only in-frame clones and leaves some out. The sample contains about 29,000 clones, just under 85% of which appear only once. This sample is drawn from a study of human CD4 T cells and Enterobacteriaceae. Memory CD4+ T cells were sorted as all CD4+ cells except CD45RA+CCR7+CD95- naive cells, over 95% pure. CD8+, CD14+, CD16+, CD56+, CD19+ and CD25-bright cells were excluded before sorting. The length of the CDR3 is 16 residues. The germline CDR1 and CDR2 sequences are LGHNA and YNFKEQ.

Source material: memory CD4+ T cells from blood. The sequence was collected from a human donor in good health. This chain uses TRBV4-2 with TRBJ2-5; D is undetermined. The J call may not be correct, given that the DNA end is closer to TRBJ2-7. The DNA of the CDR3 is TGTGCCAGCAGCCAAGATCCTGACGCGCGCGGCTACGAGCAGTACTTC. Protein: CASSQDPDARGYEQYF.